The clone carrying this T cell receptor (beta chain) has just a few counts. Antigen: not known. TCRdb re-analysed the RT-PCR reads in MiXCR, keeping a single row per CDR3 protein. Of under 550,000 distinct CDR3 sequences in the sample, less than 10% were seen once. This sample is part of a study of response to subunit inactivated influenza vaccine. General study points: Each seasonal influenza vaccination, the authors suggested, recruits few new T cells.

Germline V gene data show CDR1 as MNHNS and CDR2 as SASEGT. V trimming: 6 bases; J trimming: 7 bases; junction bases outside the gene matches: 14. The CDR3 covers 15 residues. The TCR originated in a man aged 45 to 75 who received an inactivated influenza vaccine. Sequenced here: PBMCs from blood, sampled less than 30 months after vaccination. This rearrangement joins TRBV6-1 to TRBJ2-7; 8 positions agree with TRBD2. CDR3: CASSLSGGTTGEQYF. The CDR3 DNA follows: TGTGCCAGCAGCTTAAGCGGGGGAACCACAGGGGAGCAGTACTTC.